The T cell receptor (beta chain) described here comes from a study of blood T cell repertoires in COVID-19 (dated by TCRdb to the early 2020s). For context, the study as a whole: Collaborator samples came from the United States, Italy and Spain and covered acute and convalescent phases of COVID-19. Nearly every sample came with metadata listing a de-identified subject ID, COVID-19 status, age in years and sex. The samples were drawn from two sources: the first 160 participants of the ongoing ImmuneRACE study, and 950 to 1,500 subjects contributed by 6 global collaborators. A freely available public database, intended as a resource for researchers studying the immune response to SARS-CoV-2, is where the repertoires were released. HLA class I and class II types, where available, came from metadata supplied by the sample provider rather than from assay-based typing. The material from the prospective study consisted of cDNA or gDNA derived from T cells, B-cell-depleted T cells, or PBMCs. Deeply sampled blood TCRbeta repertoires from subjects exposed to, actively infected with, or recovered from COVID-19 were included in the dataset. What the authors observed across the whole study: How much clinical and demographic metadata was included differed by source and by participant, and the metadata was provided uncurated.

This clone has only one observation. Its recognized antigen is unknown. No clone much larger than this one lies a single base away; base qualities are absent. The CDR3 measures 18 amino acids from cysteine to phenylalanine. Solely the CDR3 DNA is kept, with 54 bases framed from the first base. The germline V gene sets CDR1 to MGHRA and CDR2 to YSYEKL. The junction carries 17 bases between V and J, which are trimmed by 0 bases and 0 bases respectively. TCRbeta CDR3 regions were amplified from genomic DNA using the immunoSEQ Assay, a bias-controlled multiplex PCR. The original methods were these. The number of nucleated cells in each sample was estimated by amplification of reference gene primers within the assay. Sequence reads were collapsed and filtered to measure the absolute abundance of every unique TCRbeta CDR3 rearrangement. For each sample, productive Simpson clonality was calculated as the square root of Simpson's diversity index across productive rearrangements. Not all clones reach the TCRdb copy of this immuneACCESS table, which keeps in-frame sequences only. Checked studies attribute under half of the gap to unresolved V genes and leave the rest unexplained. That table supplies the V and J calls and clone size; D and trimming were determined from the DNA. The sample table records approximately 160,000 clones; approximately 93% of these occur just once. Roughly 2% of the sample comes from the top ten.

In Seattle, one collaborating source enrolled patients while the infection was active and tracked those patients longitudinally over the course of disease. Each collaborating institution followed its own protocols to collect whole blood in K2EDTA tubes. Collaborator samples were shipped for TCRbeta analysis as frozen whole blood, isolated PBMCs, or DNA extracted from either sample type. The chain employs TRBV4-1 and TRBJ1-2, with the D gene too uncertain to name. The sequencing input was peripheral blood. This TCR derives from a woman aged 55-75 years with COVID-19, enrolled during active disease. The CDR3 protein is CASSQEWGGSGANYGYTF. The DNA sequence follows: TGCGCCAGCAGCCAAGAATGGGGAGGTTCAGGAGCTAACTATGGCTACACCTTC.